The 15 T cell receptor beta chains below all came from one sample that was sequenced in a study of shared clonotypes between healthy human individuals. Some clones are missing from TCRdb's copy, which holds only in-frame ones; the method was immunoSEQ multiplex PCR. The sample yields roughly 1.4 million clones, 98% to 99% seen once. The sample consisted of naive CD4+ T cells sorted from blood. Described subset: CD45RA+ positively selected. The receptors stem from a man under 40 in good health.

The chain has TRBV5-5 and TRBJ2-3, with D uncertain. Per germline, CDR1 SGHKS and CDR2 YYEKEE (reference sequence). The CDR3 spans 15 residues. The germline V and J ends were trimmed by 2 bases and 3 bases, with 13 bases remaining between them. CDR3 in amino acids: CASSFNPLGTDTQYF. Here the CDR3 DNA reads TGTGCCAGCAGCTTTAACCCCCTGGGGACAGATACGCAGTATTTT.

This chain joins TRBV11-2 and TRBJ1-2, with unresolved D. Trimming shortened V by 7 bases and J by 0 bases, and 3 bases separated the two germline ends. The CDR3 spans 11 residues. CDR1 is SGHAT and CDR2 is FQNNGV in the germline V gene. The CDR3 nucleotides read TGTGCCAGCACCGCTAACTATGGCTACACCTTC. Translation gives CASTANYGYTF.

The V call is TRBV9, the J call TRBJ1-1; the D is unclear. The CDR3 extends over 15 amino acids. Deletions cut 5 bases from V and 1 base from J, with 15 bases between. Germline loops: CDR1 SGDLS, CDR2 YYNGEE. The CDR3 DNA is TGTGCCAGCAGATCAGGCGGGATAGAGAACACTGAAGCTTTCTTT. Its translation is CASRSGGIENTEAFF. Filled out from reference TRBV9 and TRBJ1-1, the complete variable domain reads DSGVTQTPKHLITATGQRVTLRCSPRSGDLSVYWYQQSLDQGLQFLIQYYNGEERAKGNILERFSAQQFPDLHSELNLSSLELGDSALYFCASRSGGIENTEAFFGQGTRLTVV.

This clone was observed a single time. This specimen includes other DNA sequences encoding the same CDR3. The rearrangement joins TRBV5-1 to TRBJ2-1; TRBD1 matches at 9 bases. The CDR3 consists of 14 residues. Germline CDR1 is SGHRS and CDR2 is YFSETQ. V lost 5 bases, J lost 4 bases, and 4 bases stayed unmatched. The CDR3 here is CASSRTGDYNEQFF. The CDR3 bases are TGCGCCAGCAGTAGGACAGGGGATTACAATGAGCAGTTCTTC.

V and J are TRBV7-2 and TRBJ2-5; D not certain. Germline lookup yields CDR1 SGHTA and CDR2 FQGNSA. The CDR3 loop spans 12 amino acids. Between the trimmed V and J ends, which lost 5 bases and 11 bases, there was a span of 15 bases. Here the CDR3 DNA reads TGTGCCAGCAGCCACGGAACCTTGACGCAGTACTTC. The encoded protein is CASSHGTLTQYF.

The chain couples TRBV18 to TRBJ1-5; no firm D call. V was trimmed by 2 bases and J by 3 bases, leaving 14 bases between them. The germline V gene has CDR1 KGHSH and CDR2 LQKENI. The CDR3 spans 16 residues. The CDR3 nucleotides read TGTGCCAGCTCACCAATTCTCGGAGGGTTCAATCAGCCCCAGCATTTT. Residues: CASSPILGGFNQPQHF.

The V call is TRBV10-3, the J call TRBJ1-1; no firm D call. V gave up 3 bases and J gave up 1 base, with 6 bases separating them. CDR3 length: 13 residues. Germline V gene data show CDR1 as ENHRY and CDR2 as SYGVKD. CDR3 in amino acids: CAISDNPNTEAFF. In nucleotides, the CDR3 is TGTGCCATCAGTGATAACCCGAACACTGAAGCTTTCTTT.

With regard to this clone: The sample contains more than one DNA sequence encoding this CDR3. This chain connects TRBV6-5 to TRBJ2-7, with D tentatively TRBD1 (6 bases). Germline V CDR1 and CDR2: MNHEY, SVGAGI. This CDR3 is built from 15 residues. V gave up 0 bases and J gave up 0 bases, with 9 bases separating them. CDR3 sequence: CASSYSRGSSYEQYF. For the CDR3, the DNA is TGTGCCAGCAGTTACTCCAGGGGAAGCTCCTACGAGCAGTACTTC.

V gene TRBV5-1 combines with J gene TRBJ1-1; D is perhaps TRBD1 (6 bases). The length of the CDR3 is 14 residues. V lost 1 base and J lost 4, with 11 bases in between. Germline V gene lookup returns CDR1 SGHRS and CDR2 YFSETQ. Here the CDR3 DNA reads TGCGCCAGCAGCTTGTCAGGGGAGAGCACTGAAGCTTTCTTT. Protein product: CASSLSGESTEAFF.

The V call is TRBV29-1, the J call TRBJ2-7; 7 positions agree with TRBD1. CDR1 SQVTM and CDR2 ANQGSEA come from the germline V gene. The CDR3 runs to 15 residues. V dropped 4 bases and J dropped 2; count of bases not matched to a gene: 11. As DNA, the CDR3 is TGCAGCGTTGTCTACTTCAGGGGGTTCGCCTACGAGCAGTACTTC. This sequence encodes CSVVYFRGFAYEQYF.

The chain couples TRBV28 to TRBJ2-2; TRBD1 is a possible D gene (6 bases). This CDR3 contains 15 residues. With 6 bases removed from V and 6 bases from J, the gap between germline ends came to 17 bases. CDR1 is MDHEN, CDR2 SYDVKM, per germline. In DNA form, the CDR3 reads TGTGCCAGCAGATCAGGGGCGCGGGTTCCCGGGGAGCTGTTTTTT. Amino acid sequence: CASRSGARVPGELFF.

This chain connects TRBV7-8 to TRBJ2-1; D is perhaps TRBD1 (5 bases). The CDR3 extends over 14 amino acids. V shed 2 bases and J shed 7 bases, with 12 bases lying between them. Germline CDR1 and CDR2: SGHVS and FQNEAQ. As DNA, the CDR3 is TGTGCCAGCAGCTTACTCCAGGGCCAAAATGAGCAGTTCTTC. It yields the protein CASSLLQGQNEQFF. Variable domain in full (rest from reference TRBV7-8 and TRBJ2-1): GAGVSQSPRYKVAKRGQDVALRCDPISGHVSLFWYQQALGQGPEFLTYFQNEAQLDKSGLPSDRFFAERPEGSVSTLKIQRTQQEDSAVYLCASSLLQGQNEQFFGPGTRLTVL.

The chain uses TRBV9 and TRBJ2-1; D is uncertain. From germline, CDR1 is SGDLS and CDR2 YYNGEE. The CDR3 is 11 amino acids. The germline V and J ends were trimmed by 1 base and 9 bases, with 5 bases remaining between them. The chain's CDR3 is CASSVNSEQFF. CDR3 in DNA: TGTGCCAGCAGCGTAAATAGTGAGCAGTTCTTC.

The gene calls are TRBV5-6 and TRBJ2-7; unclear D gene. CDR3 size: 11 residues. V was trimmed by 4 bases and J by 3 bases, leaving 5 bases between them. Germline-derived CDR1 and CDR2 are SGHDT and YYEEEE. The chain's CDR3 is CASSADYEQYF. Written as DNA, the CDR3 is TGTGCCAGCAGCGCCGACTACGAGCAGTACTTC.

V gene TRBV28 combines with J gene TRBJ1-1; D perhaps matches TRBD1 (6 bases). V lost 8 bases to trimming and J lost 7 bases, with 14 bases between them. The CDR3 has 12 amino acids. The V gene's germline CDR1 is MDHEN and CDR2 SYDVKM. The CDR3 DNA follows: TGTGCCAGCTGGTCGACAGGACTTGAAGCTTTCTTT. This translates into CASWSTGLEAFF.